This T cell receptor (beta chain) was documented in a study of breast tumors, draining lymph nodes, adjacent tissues. General observations from the study: Tumor and nontumor repertoires were significantly more similar in luminal-like than in basal-like breast cancer. Findings are consistent with lymph node origin and intratumoral expansion of most tumor T cells.

The sample holds many counts of this clonotype. As yet, its antigen is unknown. TCRdb reanalysed the multiplex PCR reads using MiXCR and keeps one entry per CDR3 protein. The sample has tens of thousands of distinct CDR3 sequences; about 50% are singletons. Per germline, CDR1 SGHDN and CDR2 FVKESK. V gave up 1 base and J gave up 5 bases, with 19 bases separating them. This CDR3 contains 17 residues. The chain couples TRBV14 to TRBJ2-3; a weak D match, TRBD1 (5 bases). Specimen: breast tumor tissue. This receptor was obtained from a female donor with breast cancer. Some clones in this sample may be carry-over from other donors' samples. The CDR3 region has the DNA TGTGCCAGCAGCCAAGGGACCGGACACACCGTGGGAGATACGCAGTATTTT. Translated, it gives CASSQGTGHTVGDTQYF.